The clone carrying this T cell receptor (beta chain) was counted many times. Beta-chain TCR CDR3 regions were amplified from RNA transcripts. Second-round multiplex PCR came after first-round RT-PCR with HTBI primers. TCRdb reprocessed the multiplex PCR reads with MiXCR, giving one entry per CDR3 protein. Of over 150,000 distinct CDR3 sequences in the sample, over 35% were seen once. This sample is part of a study of Graves' ophthalmopathy and Graves' hyperthyroidism. Patients with other autoimmune diseases, uncontrolled infections, pregnancy or lactation were excluded. Input material: peripheral blood. The sequence derives from a woman between 40 and 50 years old with Graves' ophthalmopathy.

The CDR3 DNA sequence: TGTGCCAGCAGCGACTATAGCGGGGGGATCCAAGAGACCCAGTACTTC. Translated: CASSDYSGGIQETQYF. V and J are TRBV7-8 and TRBJ2-5, with 10 positions matching TRBD2. The germline V gene has CDR1 SGHVS and CDR2 FQNEAQ. V lost 5 bases, J lost 1 base, and 7 bases stayed unmatched. The CDR3 spans 16 residues.